This T cell receptor beta chain was documented in a study of blood T cell repertoires in COVID-19. At the level of the study: COVID-19 samples, acute and convalescent, were from the United States, Italy and Spain. Nucleic acid was either cDNA or gDNA, and it came from T cells, B-cell-depleted T cells, or PBMCs.

The CDR3 covers 15 residues. From germline, CDR1 is SGHNT and CDR2 YYREEE (reference sequence). V lost 4 bases and J lost 3, with 13 bases in between. In the original analysis: Amplification of reference gene primers was used by the study to estimate nucleated cell counts. Clones were read by immunoSEQ multiplex PCR, and TCRdb kept only the in-frame ones, dropping some. V, J and clone size are those of that table, while D and trimming were read from the DNA. The data contain around 56,000 clones, 73% of them singletons. Sample: peripheral blood. The chain joins TRBV5-4 to TRBJ2-2, with unresolved D. The clonotype comes from a woman between 45 and 65 years old with active or convalescent COVID-19. CDR3 sequence: CASSPDGGYTGELFF. DNA of the CDR3: TGTGCCAGCAGCCCTGATGGCGGTTACACCGGGGAGCTGTTTTTT. The full variable domain, its missing parts supplied by reference TRBV5-4 and TRBJ2-2, is ETGVTQSPTHLIKTRGQQVTLRCSSQSGHNTVSWYQQALGQGPQFIFQYYREEENGRGNFPPRFSGLQFPNYSSELNVNALELDDSALYLCASSPDGGYTGELFFGEGSRLTVL.